The rows below give T cell receptor beta chains drawn from one sample of a study of vaccination and CD4 T cells after COVID-19. These receptors have no known antigen. From the PCR reads, TCRdb called clonotypes with MiXCR, one entry per CDR3 protein. Here the sample spans over 15,000 distinct CDR3 sequences, 73% being singletons. What was sequenced was CD4+ T cells from blood, cultured in vitro. The receptors come from a human donor who had recovered from COVID-19. CDR3s include the opening cysteine and the closing phenylalanine or tryptophan. The D gene is left open where the match is weak. Some rows have no size entry. The others give once, few or many, or a class for an expanded clone.

j_gene | v_gene | abundance | len | d_gene | CDR3nt | CDR3aa
TRBJ2-3 | TRBV20-1 | few | 15 | . | TGCAGTGCTAGAATTCAGGGGAGGGTCACAGATACGCAGTATTTT | CSARIQGRVTDTQYF
TRBJ2-7 | TRBV7-2 | . | 15 | TRBD2 | TGTGCCAGCAGCCTGGCTAGCGGATACTCCTACGAGCAGTACTTC | CASSLASGYSYEQYF
TRBJ1-2 | TRBV29-1 | . | 12 | . | TGCAGCGTTGAAAGCAGGGTCCCTGGCTACACCTTC | CSVESRVPGYTF
TRBJ1-5 | TRBV19 | . | 15 | . | TGTGCCAGTAGGGGAACAGGGCAGGCCAATCAGCCCCAGCATTTT | CASRGTGQANQPQHF
TRBJ1-1 | TRBV20-1 | . | 15 | . | TGCAGTGCTAGAGACTTTGGCAGCGGGAACACTGAAGCTTTCTTT | CSARDFGSGNTEAFF
TRBJ2-7 | TRBV6-2/TRBV6-3 | . | 15 | . | TGTGCCAGCACCAATCGGGGCCTCCCTGAAGGCGAGCAGTACTTC | CASTNRGLPEGEQYF
TRBJ2-3 | TRBV27 | medium-sized | 15 | TRBD2 | TGTGCCACCCCTAGCGGGAGCCCTGGGGCAGATACGCAGTATTTT | CATPSGSPGADTQYF
TRBJ2-7 | TRBV25-1 | . | 18 | TRBD2 | TGTGCCAGCAGTCCCGGGACTAGCGGGAGGCCGGCAAACTACGAGCAGTACTTC | CASSPGTSGRPANYEQYF
TRBJ1-1 | TRBV28 | . | 17 | . | TGTGCCAGCAGTTTAGGTCTGATCTGGCCGACCGCCGCTGAAGCTTTCTTT | CASSLGLIWPTAAEAFF
TRBJ1-6 | TRBV7-9 | . | 15 | . | TGTGCCAGCAGCTCCACCGGGCGGAATAATTCACCCCTCCACTTT | CASSSTGRNNSPLHF
TRBJ1-5 | TRBV6-2/TRBV6-3 | . | 15 | TRBD1 | TGTGCCAGCGGCAAGATCCAAGGGGGCGGTCAGCCCCAGCATTTT | CASGKIQGGGQPQHF
TRBJ2-7 | TRBV28 | . | 14 | . | TGTGCCAGCAGGCGACCCGGGCCGACCTACGAGCAGTACTTC | CASRRPGPTYEQYF
TRBJ1-2 | TRBV6-5 | . | 15 | . | TGTGCCAGCAGTTACTCTAACCTCCGCACCGGGGGCTACACCTTC | CASSYSNLRTGGYTF
TRBJ2-5 | TRBV27 | . | 13 | . | TGTGCCAGCAGTTTTGGAGGGAGGGAGACCCAGTACTTC | CASSFGGRETQYF
TRBJ1-5 | TRBV28 | few | 14 | . | TGTGCCAGCAGTTTAGATCGGCGGAATCAGCCCCAGCATTTT | CASSLDRRNQPQHF
TRBJ2-1 | TRBV27 | . | 16 | TRBD1 | TGTGCCAGCAAGGAGGATATTATACAGGGGTACAATGAGCAGTTCTTC | CASKEDIIQGYNEQFF
TRBJ1-2 | TRBV9 | . | 13 | . | TGTGCCAGCAGCACACAGGGCCGAGGGGGCTACACCTTC | CASSTQGRGGYTF
TRBJ1-1 | TRBV27 | . | 17 | . | TGTGCCAGCAGGTTGAATTGGGGGGGCCTCGGGAACACTGAAGCTTTCTTT | CASRLNWGGLGNTEAFF
TRBJ1-1 | TRBV27 | . | 15 | TRBD1 | TGTGCCAGCAGCGGGACAGGGAAGGGGAACACTGAAGCTTTCTTT | CASSGTGKGNTEAFF
TRBJ2-3 | TRBV7-3 | . | 14 | . | TGTGCCAGCAGCTCCGTAGGTATCACAGATACGCAGTATTTT | CASSSVGITDTQYF